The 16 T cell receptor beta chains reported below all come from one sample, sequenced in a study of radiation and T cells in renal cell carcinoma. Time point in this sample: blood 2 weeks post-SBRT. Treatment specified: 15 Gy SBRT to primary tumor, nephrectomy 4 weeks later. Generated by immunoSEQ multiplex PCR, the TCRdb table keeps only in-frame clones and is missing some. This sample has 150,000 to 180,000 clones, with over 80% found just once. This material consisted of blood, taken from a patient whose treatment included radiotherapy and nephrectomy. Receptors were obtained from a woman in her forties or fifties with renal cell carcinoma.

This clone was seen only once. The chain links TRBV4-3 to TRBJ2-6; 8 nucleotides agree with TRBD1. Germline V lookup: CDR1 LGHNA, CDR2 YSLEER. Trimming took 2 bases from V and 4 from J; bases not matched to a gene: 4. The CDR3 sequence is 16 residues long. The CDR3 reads CASSQQTGAGANVLTF. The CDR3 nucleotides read TGCGCCAGCAGCCAACAGACAGGGGCCGGGGCCAACGTCCTGACTTTC.

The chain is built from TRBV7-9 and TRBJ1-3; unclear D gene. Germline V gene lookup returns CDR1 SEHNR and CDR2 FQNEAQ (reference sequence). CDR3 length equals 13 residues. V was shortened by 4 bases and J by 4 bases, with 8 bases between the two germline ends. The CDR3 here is CASSSDSGNTIYF. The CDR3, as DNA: TGTGCCAGCAGCTCGGACTCAGGAAACACCATATATTTT.

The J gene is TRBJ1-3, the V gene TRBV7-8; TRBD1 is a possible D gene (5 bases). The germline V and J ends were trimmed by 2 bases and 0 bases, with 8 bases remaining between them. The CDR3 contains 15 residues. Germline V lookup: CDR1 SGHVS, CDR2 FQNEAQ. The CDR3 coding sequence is TGTGCCAGCAGCTTAACTGACAGCTCTGGAAACACCATATATTTT. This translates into CASSLTDSSGNTIYF.

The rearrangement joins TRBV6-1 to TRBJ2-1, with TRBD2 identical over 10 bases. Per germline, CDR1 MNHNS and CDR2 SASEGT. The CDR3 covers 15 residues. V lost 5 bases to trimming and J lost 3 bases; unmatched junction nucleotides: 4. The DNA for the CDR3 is TGTGCCAGCAGTATAGCGGGGGGACTCTACAATGAGCAGTTCTTC. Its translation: CASSIAGGLYNEQFF.

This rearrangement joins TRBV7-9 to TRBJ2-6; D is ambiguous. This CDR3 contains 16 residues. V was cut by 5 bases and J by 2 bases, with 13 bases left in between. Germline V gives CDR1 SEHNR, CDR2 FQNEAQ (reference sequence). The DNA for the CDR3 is TGTGCCAGCAGCCAGATGGGCGGCGCTGGGGCCAACGTCCTGACTTTC. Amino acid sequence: CASSQMGGAGANVLTF. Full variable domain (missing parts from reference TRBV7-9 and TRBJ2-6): DTGVSQNPRHKITKRGQNVTFRCDPISEHNRLYWYRQTLGQGPEFLTYFQNEAQLEKSRLLSDRFSAERPKGSFSTLEIQRTEQGDSAMYLCASSQMGGAGANVLTFGAGSRLTVL.

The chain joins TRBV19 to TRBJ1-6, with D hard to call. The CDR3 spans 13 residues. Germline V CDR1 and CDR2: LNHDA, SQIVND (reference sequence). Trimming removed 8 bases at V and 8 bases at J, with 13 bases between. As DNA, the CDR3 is TGTGCCAGTTCATCCCCTGGCTATTCACCCCTCCACTTT. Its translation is CASSSPGYSPLHF.

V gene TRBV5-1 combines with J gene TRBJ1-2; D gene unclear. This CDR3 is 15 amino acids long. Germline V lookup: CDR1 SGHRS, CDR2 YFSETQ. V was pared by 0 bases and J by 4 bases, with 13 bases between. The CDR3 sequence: CASSLATDAAYGYTF. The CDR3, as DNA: TGCGCCAGCAGCTTGGCAACTGACGCTGCCTATGGCTACACCTTC.

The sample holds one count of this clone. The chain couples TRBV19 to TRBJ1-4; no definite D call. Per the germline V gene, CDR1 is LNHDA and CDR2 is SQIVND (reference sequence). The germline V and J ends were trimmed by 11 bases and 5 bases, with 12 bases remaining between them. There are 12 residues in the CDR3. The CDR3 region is CASKYTNEKLFF. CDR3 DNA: TGTGCCTCCAAGTACACGAATGAAAAACTGTTTTTT.

As DNA, the CDR3 is TGTGCCAGCAGCCAAGGGTACTGGAGAAACACCATATATTTT. Translated, it gives CASSQGYWRNTIYF. The chain combines TRBV14 with TRBJ1-3; D not resolved. CDR3 size: 14 residues. The germline V gene encodes CDR1 SGHDN and CDR2 FVKESK. Trimming removed 1 base from V and 5 bases from J, with 9 bases in between. Supplemented by reference TRBV14 and TRBJ1-3, the full variable domain reads EAGVTQFPSHSVIEKGQTVTLRCDPISGHDNLYWYRRVMGKEIKFLLHFVKESKQDESGMPNNRFLAERTGGTYSTLKVQPAELEDSGVYFCASSQGYWRNTIYFGEGSWLTVV.

The CDR3 reads CASGSRDTQYF. As DNA, the CDR3 is TGTGCCAGCGGCAGTAGGGATACGCAGTATTTT. The chain is built from TRBV6-6 and TRBJ2-3; D remains ambiguous. Germline lookup yields CDR1 MNHNY and CDR2 SVGAGI (reference sequence). CDR3 size: 11 residues. V lost 8 bases and J lost 6, with 9 bases in between.

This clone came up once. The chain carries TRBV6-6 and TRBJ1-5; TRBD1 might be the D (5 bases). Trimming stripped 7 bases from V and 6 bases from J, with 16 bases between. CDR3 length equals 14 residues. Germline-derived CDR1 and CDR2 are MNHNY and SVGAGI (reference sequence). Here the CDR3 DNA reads TGTGCCAGCACGTCTGGGGCGGCGGCTCAGCCCCAGCATTTT. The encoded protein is CASTSGAAAQPQHF.

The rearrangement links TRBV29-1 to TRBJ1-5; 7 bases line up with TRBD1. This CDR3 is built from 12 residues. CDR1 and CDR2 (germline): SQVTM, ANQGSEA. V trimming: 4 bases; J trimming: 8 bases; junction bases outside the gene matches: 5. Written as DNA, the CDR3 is TGCAGCGTTGGAGGACAGGATGAGCCCCAGCATTTT. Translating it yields CSVGGQDEPQHF.

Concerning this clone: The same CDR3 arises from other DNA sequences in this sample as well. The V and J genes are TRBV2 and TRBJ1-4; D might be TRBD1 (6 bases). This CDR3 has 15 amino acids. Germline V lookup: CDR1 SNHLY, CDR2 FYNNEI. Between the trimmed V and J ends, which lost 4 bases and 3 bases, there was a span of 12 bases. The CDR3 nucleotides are TGTGCCAGCAGTGTCGGGGGCTCAGCTAATGAAAAACTGTTTTTT. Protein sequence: CASSVGGSANEKLFF.

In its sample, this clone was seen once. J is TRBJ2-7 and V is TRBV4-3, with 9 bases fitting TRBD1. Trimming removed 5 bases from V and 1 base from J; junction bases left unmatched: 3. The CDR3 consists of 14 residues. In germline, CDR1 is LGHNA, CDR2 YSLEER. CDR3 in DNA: TGCGCCAGCAGCATAGGACAGGGGTCCTACGAGCAGTACTTC. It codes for CASSIGQGSYEQYF.

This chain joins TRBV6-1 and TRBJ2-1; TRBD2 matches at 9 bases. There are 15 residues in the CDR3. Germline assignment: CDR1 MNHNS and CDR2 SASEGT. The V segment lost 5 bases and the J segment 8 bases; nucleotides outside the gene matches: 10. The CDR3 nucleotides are TGTGCCAGCAGTTCAAATAGCGGGGGTTTCCATGAGCAGTTCTTC. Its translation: CASSSNSGGFHEQFF.

DNA for the CDR3: TGTGCCAGCAGTCCCTCGAGCTCCTACAATGAGCAGTTCTTC. The encoded protein is CASSPSSSYNEQFF. This chain links TRBV5-4 with TRBJ2-1, with D uncertain. The V end lost 5 bases, the J end lost 0 bases, and 9 bases lay between the germline ends. CDR1 and CDR2 (germline): SGHNT, YYREEE (reference sequence). This CDR3 contains 14 residues.